This TCR beta chain was retrieved from a study of blood T cell repertoires in COVID-19. Study information: Some COVID-19 samples were acute and others convalescent; all came from the United States, Italy and Spain. The analysed material was cDNA or gDNA that came from T cells, B-cell-depleted T cells, or PBMCs.

V was clipped by 5 bases and J by 2 bases; unmatched bases: 4. CDR1 is MNHNY, CDR2 SVGAGI, per germline (reference sequence). This CDR3 comprises 15 residues. Per the study methods: How many nucleated cells were present was estimated from reference gene primer amplification. Produced via immunoSEQ multiplex PCR; TCRdb's table is partial and in-frame only. V, J and clone size were drawn from that table, and D and trimming were deduced from the DNA. The data contain roughly 360,000 clones, 83% of them singletons. Residents of 24 US areas, aged about 18 to 89 years, made up the participants. The V gene is TRBV6-6, the J gene TRBJ1-5; 9 bases are a match to TRBD1. The sequenced sample consisted of PBMCs or T cells enriched from blood (not recorded which). The TCR comes from a woman between 50 and 59 years old who had recovered from COVID-19. CDR3 nucleotides: TGTGCCAGCAGTCTGGACAGGGGTGGCAATCAGCCCCAGCATTTT. It specifies CASSLDRGGNQPQHF.